A single sample is the source of the 4 T cell receptor beta chains below, sequenced in a study of Ad26.COV2.S vaccination and SARS-CoV-2 variants. TCRdb's table, derived via immunoSEQ multiplex PCR, lists solely in-frame clones and lacks some. This sample has about 100,000 clones; about 78% occur once, and the top ten carry roughly 17%. Source: peripheral blood, taken after recovery from COVID-19. The receptors stem from a human donor who had recovered from COVID-19.

The chain links TRBV5-4 to TRBJ1-1, with D hard to call. CDR3 length: 13 amino acids. CDR1 SGHNT and CDR2 YYREEE come from the germline V gene (reference sequence). V lost 5 bases, J lost 4 bases, and 12 bases lay in between. The CDR3 here is CASRRGGSTEAFF. CDR3 in DNA: TGTGCCAGCAGACGTGGAGGGAGCACTGAAGCTTTCTTT.

The chain joins TRBV7-9 to TRBJ2-1, with TRBD1 matching 8 bases. The V gene's germline CDR1 is SEHNR and CDR2 FQNEAQ (reference sequence). The V and J ends lost 6 bases and 5 bases, in that order; junction bases with no gene match: 6. The CDR3 is 14 residues long. The CDR3 bases are TGTGCCAGCAGTTCCGGGACAGGAAACAATGAGCAGTTCTTC. Its translation: CASSSGTGNNEQFF.

The chain couples TRBV6-1 to TRBJ2-1; 10 bases match TRBD1. The CDR3 contains 16 residues. V was pared by 2 bases and J by 9 bases, with 10 bases of the junction left unmatched. Germline assignment: CDR1 MNHNS and CDR2 SASEGT. The CDR3 loop reads CASSEFEGQGEAEQFF. CDR3 nucleotide sequence: TGTGCCAGCAGTGAATTCGAAGGACAGGGGGAGGCTGAGCAGTTCTTC.

The chain employs TRBV11-2 and TRBJ2-2; D call uncertain. With 4 bases removed from V and 8 bases from J, the gap between germline ends came to 5 bases. The CDR3 is 11 residues long. Germline V gene lookup returns CDR1 SGHAT and CDR2 FQNNGV. The CDR3 DNA follows: TGTGCCAGCAGCTCTCCGGGGGAGCTGTTTTTT. Translation: CASSSPGELFF.